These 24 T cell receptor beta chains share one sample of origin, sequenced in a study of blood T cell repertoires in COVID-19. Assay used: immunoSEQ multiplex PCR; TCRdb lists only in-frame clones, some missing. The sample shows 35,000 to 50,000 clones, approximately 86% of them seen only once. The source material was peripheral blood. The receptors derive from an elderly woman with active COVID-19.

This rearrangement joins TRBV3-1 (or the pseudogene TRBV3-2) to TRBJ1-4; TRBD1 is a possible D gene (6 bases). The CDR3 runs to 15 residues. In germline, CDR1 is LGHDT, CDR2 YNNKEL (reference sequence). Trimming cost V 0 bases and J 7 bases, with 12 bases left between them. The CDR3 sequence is CASSQELRGSEKLFF. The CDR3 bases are TGTGCCAGCAGCCAAGAATTAAGGGGGAGTGAAAAACTGTTTTTT.

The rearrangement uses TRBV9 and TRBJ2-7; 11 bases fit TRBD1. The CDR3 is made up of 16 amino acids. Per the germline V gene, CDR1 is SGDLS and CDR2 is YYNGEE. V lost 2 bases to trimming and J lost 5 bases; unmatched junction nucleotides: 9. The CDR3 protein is CASSVTPGQGVHEQYF. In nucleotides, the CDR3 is TGTGCCAGCAGCGTGACTCCGGGACAGGGGGTCCACGAGCAGTACTTC.

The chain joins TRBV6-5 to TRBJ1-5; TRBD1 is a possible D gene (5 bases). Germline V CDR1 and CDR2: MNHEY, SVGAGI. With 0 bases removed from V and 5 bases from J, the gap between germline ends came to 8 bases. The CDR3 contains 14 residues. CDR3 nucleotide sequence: TGTGCCAGCAGTTACTCGTTAGGGGATCAGCCCCAGCATTTT. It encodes CASSYSLGDQPQHF.

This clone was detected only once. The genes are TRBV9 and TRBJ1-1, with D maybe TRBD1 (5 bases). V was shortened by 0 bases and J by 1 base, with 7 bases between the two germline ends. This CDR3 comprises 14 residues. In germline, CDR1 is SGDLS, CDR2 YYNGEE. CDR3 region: CASSVAQGNTEAFF. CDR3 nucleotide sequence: TGTGCCAGCAGCGTAGCGCAGGGGAACACTGAAGCTTTCTTT.

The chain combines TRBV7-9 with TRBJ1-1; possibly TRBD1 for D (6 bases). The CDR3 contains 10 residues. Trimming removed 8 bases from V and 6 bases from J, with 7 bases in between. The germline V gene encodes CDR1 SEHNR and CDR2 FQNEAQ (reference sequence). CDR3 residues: CASGGPEAFF. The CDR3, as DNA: TGTGCCAGCGGGGGCCCTGAAGCTTTCTTT.

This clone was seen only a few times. The CDR3 is CASSNRGPATGELFF. DNA for the CDR3: TGCGCCAGCAGCAACAGGGGGCCTGCGACCGGGGAGCTGTTTTTT. This chain uses TRBV4-1 with TRBJ2-2; 9 positions match TRBD1. Germline CDR1 reads MGHRA; CDR2 reads YSYEKL. V trimming: 5 bases; J trimming: 5 bases; junction bases outside the gene matches: 6. This CDR3 comprises 15 residues.

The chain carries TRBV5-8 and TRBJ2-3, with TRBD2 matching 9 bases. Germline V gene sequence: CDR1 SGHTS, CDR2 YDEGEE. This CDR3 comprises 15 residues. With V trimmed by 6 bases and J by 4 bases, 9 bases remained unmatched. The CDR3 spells CASNLAGGGADTQYF. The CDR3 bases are TGTGCCAGCAACCTGGCGGGCGGGGGGGCAGATACGCAGTATTTT.

The CDR3 bases are TGTGCCAGCAGCTTAGATGAAGGGGAGGAATTCTTC. It encodes CASSLDEGEEFF. The V call is TRBV11-3, the J call TRBJ2-1; perhaps TRBD2 as D (6 bases). The germline V gene has CDR1 SGHNT and CDR2 YENEEA. CDR3 size: 12 residues. Between the trimmed V and J ends, which lost 0 bases and 16 bases, there was a span of 13 bases.

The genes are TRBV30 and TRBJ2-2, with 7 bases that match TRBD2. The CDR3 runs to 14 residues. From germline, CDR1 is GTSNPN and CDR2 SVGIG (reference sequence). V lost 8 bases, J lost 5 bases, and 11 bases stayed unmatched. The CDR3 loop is CARSEGAGTGELFF. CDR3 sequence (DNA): TGTGCCAGATCCGAAGGAGCGGGGACCGGGGAGCTGTTTTTT.

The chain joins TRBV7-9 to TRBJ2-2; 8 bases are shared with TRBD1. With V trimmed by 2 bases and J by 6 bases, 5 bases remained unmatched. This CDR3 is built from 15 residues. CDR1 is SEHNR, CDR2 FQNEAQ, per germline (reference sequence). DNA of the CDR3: TGTGCCAGCAGCTTATCTGGGACAGGACCCGGGGAGCTGTTTTTT. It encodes CASSLSGTGPGELFF.

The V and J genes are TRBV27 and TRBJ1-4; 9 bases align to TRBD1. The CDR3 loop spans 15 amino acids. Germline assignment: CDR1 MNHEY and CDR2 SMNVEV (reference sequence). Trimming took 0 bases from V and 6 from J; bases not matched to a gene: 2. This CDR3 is CASSLSTGGYEKLFF. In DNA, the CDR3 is TGTGCCAGCAGTTTATCGACAGGGGGGTATGAAAAACTGTTTTTT.

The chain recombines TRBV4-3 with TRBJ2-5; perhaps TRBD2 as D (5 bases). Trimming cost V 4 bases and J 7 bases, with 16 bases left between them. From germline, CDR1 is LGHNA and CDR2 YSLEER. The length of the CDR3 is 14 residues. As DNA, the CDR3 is TGCGCCAGCAGCCTGGCGGCCTCTGAGGGGACCCAGTACTTC. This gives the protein CASSLAASEGTQYF.

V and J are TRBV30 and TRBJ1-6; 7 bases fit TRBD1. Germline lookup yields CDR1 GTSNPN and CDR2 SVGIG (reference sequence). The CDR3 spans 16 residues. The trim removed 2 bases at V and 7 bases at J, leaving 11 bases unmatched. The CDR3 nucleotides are TGTGCCTGGAGTACGCCACGACAGGGCAGGAATTCACCCCTCCACTTT. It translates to CAWSTPRQGRNSPLHF.

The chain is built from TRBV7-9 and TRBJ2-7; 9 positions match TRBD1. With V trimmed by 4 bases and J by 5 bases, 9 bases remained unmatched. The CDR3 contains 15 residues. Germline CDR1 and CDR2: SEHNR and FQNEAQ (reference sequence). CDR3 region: CASSWTYRGQNEQYF. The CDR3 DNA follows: TGTGCCAGCAGCTGGACTTACAGGGGGCAGAACGAGCAGTACTTC.

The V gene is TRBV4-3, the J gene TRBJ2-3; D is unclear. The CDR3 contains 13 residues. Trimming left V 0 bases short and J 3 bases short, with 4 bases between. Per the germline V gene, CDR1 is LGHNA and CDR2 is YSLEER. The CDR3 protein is CASSQETTDTQYF. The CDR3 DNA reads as TGCGCCAGCAGCCAAGAAACAACAGATACGCAGTATTTT.

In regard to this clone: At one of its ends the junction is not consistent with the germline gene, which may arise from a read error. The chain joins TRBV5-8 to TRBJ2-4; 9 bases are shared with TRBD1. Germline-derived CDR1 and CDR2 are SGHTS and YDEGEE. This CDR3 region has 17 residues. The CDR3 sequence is CATGPVWGQGAQNIQYF. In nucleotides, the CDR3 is TGTGCCACCGGGCCCGTGTGGGGACAGGGAGCCCAAAACATTCAGTACTTC.

CDR3 in DNA: TGTGCCAGCAGTTCGCCTCAGGGGACCAACTATGGCTACACCTTC. As protein: CASSSPQGTNYGYTF. The chain has TRBV6-2 or TRBV6-3 and TRBJ1-2; D perhaps matches TRBD1 (6 bases). Trimming cost V 4 bases and J 2 bases, with 14 bases left between them. The CDR3 length is 15 residues. CDR1 is MNHEY and CDR2 is SVGEGT in the germline V gene.

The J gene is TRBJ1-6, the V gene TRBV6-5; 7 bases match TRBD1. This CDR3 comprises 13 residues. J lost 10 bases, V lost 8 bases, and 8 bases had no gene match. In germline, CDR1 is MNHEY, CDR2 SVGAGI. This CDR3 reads CASAEQGRSPLHF. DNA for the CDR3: TGTGCCAGCGCCGAACAGGGGAGGTCACCCCTCCACTTT.

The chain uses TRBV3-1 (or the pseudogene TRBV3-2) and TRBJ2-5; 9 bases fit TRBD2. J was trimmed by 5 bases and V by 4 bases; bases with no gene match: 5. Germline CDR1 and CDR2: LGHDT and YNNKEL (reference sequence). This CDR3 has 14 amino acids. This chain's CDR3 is CASSRGGAGETQYF. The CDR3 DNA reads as TGTGCCAGCAGCCGCGGGGGGGCCGGGGAGACCCAGTACTTC.

CDR3 loop: CATSLRAGLFSNNEQFF. The CDR3, as DNA: TGTGCCACCAGCCTAAGGGCGGGGTTATTTTCCAATAATGAGCAGTTCTTC. The chain uses TRBV24-1 and TRBJ2-1, with TRBD2 as a possible D gene (6 bases). The V gene's germline CDR1 is KGHDR and CDR2 SFDVKD. The CDR3 has 17 residues. Deletions cut 7 bases from V and 7 bases from J, with 25 bases between.

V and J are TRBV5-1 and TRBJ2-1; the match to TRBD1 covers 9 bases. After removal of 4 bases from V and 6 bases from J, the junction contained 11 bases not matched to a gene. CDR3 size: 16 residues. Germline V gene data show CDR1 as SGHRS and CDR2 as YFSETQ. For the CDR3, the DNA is TGCGCCAGCAGCCCCACCGGGACAGGGATTGTCAATGAGCAGTTCTTC. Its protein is CASSPTGTGIVNEQFF.

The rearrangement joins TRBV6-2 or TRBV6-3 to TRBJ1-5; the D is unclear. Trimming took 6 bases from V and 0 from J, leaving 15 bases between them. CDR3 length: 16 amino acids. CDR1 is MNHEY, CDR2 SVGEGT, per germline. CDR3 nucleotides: TGTGCCAGCAGCCTCATCTCAGGTTATAGCAATCAGCCCCAGCATTTT. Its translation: CASSLISGYSNQPQHF.

DNA of the CDR3: TGTGCCAGCAGCTCCAACAGGGGGAACACTGAAGCTTTCTTT. Amino acids: CASSSNRGNTEAFF. The chain has TRBV5-4 and TRBJ1-1, with 7 bases matching TRBD1. Germline V lookup: CDR1 SGHNT, CDR2 YYREEE (reference sequence). V was pared by 3 bases and J by 1 base, with 3 bases of the junction left unmatched. This CDR3 region has 14 residues. The complete variable domain, with remaining parts taken from reference TRBV5-4 and TRBJ1-1, reads ETGVTQSPTHLIKTRGQQVTLRCSSQSGHNTVSWYQQALGQGPQFIFQYYREEENGRGNFPPRFSGLQFPNYSSELNVNALELDDSALYLCASSSNRGNTEAFFGQGTRLTVV.

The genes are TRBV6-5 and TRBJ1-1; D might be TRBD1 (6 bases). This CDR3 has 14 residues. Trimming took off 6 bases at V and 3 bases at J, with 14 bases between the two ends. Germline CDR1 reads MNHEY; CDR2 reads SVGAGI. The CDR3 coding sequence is TGTGCCAGCAGGCCTCCGGGACACTACACTGAAGCTTTCTTT. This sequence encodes CASRPPGHYTEAFF.